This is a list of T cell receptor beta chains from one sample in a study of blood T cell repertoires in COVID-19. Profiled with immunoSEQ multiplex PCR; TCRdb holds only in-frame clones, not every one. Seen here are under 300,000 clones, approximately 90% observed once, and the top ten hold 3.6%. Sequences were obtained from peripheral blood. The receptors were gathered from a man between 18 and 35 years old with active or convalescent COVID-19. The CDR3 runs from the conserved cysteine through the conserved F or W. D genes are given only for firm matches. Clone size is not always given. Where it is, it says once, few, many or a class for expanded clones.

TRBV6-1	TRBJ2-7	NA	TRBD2	TGTGCCAGCAGTGACCCTAGCGGGGGACCCTACGAGCAGTACTTC	CASSDPSGGPYEQYF
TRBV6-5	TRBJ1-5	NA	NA	TGTGCCAGCACCCAGACCCTGGGAGCCTATCAGCCCCAGCATTTT	CASTQTLGAYQPQHF
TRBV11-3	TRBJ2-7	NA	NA	TGTGCCAGCAGCCCCCCTCCAGGGCGCGAGCAGTACTTC	CASSPPPGREQYF
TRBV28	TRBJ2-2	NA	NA	TGTGCCAGCAGTCCCGCAGGAATTCCAACCGGGGAGCTGTTTTTT	CASSPAGIPTGELFF
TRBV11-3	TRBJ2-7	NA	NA	TGTGCCAGCAGCCCCCAAACGGGGGTCTACGAGCAGTACTTC	CASSPQTGVYEQYF
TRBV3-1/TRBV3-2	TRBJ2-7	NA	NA	TGTGCCAGCAGCCGTTTAGACGAGCAGTACTTC	CASSRLDEQYF
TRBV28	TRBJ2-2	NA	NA	TGTGCCAGCAGTATCAACAGGGTTGTCACCGGGGAGCTGTTTTTT	CASSINRVVTGELFF
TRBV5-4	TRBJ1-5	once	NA	TGTGCCAGCAGCCCCGGGGGGGATCAGCCCCAGCATTTT	CASSPGGDQPQHF
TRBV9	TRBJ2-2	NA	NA	TGTGCCAGCAGCGTATCAGTGAACACCGGGGAGCTGTTTTTT	CASSVSVNTGELFF
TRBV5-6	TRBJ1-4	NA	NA	TGTGCCAGCAGCTTGAGTTCGACAGATAATGAAAAACTGTTTTTT	CASSLSSTDNEKLFF
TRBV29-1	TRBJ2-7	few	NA	TGCAGCGCCCTCACCTCAGGCTCCTACGAGCAGTACTTC	CSALTSGSYEQYF
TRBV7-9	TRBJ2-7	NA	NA	TGTGCCAGCAGCTCAACTCCCTCGACGGGCGAGCAGTACTTC	CASSSTPSTGEQYF
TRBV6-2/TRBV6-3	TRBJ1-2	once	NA	TGTGCCAGCAGTTGGAGAAACTATGGCTACACCTTC	CASSWRNYGYTF
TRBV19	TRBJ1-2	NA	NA	TGTGCCAGTAGTATTCAGGCTCCTAACTATGGCTACACCTTC	CASSIQAPNYGYTF
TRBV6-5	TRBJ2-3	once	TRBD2	TGTGCCAGCAGTTACGATGGGGGGGGAACAGATACGCAGTATTTT	CASSYDGGGTDTQYF
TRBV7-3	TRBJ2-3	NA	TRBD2	TGTGCCAGCAGCTTGGGACTAGCGGGCACAGATACGCAGTATTTT	CASSLGLAGTDTQYF
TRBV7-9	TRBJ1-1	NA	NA	TGTGCCAGCAGCTTAAGTTGGGGGGTCGGGAACACTGAAGCTTTCTTT	CASSLSWGVGNTEAFF
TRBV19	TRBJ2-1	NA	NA	TGTGCCAGTAGCACCTTGTTTTCAGCCTACAATGAGCAGTTCTTC	CASSTLFSAYNEQFF
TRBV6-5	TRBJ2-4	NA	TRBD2	TGTGCCAGCGTGCCGGGGGGTGACAAAAACATTCAGTACTTC	CASVPGGDKNIQYF
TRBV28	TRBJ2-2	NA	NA	TGTGCCAGCGTAACCTACGGGGAGCTGTTTTTT	CASVTYGELFF
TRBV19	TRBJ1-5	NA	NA	TGTGCCAGTAGGCGGGGTAGCGTTTATAGCAATCAGCCCCAGCATTTT	CASRRGSVYSNQPQHF
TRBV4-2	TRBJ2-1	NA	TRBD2	TGTGCCAGCAGCCAAGAAGGACTAGCGGGAGGGCCTTATGAGCAGTTCTTC	CASSQEGLAGGPYEQFF
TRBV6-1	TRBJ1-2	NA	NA	TGTGCCAGCAGTGAGCTCCAGACTAACTATGGCTACACCTTC	CASSELQTNYGYTF
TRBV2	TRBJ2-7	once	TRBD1	TGTGCCGGTTCACAGGGGGCGGGGGAGCAGTACTTC	CAGSQGAGEQYF
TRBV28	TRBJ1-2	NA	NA	TGTGCCAGCGGCAGGGACTATGGCTACACCTTC	CASGRDYGYTF
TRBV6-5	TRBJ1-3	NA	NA	TGTGCCAGCAGTCCGATGACAGCTGGAAACACCATATATTTT	CASSPMTAGNTIYF
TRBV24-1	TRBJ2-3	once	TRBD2	TGTGCCACCAGTGATCGCCGCGGCGGGAGGGAAGATACGCAGTATTTT	CATSDRRGGREDTQYF
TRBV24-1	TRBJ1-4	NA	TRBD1	TGTGCCACCAGTGAGCCTTACAGGGGAGGAACTAATGAAAAACTGTTTTTT	CATSEPYRGGTNEKLFF
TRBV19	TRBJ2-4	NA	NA	TGTGCCAGTAGTATAGATCACAGGGTCCCGTACTTC	CASSIDHRVPYF
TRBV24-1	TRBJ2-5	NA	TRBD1	TGTGCCACCGGGACAGGGATGGAGACCCAGTACTTC	CATGTGMETQYF
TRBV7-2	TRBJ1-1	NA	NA	TGTGCCAGCAGCAGACCGGGGACTGAAGCTTTCTTT	CASSRPGTEAFF
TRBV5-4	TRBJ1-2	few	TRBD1	TGTGCCTCCAGACAGGGCCTTTCTTATGGCTACACCTTC	CASRQGLSYGYTF
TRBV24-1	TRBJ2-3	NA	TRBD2	TGTGCCACCAGTGACCCAACAGCGGGCGGGGGGACGCAGTATTTT	CATSDPTAGGGTQYF
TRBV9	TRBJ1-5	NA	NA	TGTGCCAGCAGCGTGACACCCGATAGCAATCAGCCCCAGCATTTT	CASSVTPDSNQPQHF
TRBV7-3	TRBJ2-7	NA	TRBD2	TGTGCCAGCAGCTCCGGCGCGGGGGGCGAGCAGTACTTC	CASSSGAGGEQYF
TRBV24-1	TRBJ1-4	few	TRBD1	TGTGCCACCTATGGGACAGCGGATGAAAAACTGTTTTTT	CATYGTADEKLFF
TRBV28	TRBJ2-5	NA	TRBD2	TGTGCCAGCAGTTTAAGGCTAGCGGGGGTGGAGACCCAGTACTTC	CASSLRLAGVETQYF
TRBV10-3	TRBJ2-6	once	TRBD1	TGTGCCACCGCGACAGGGATAAACGCTGGGGCCAACGTCCTGACTTTC	CATATGINAGANVLTF
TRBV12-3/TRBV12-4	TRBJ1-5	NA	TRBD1	TGTGCCAGCAGATCTACAGGGGGCCAGCCCCAGCATTTT	CASRSTGGQPQHF